This TCR beta chain is from a study of T cells after posttransplantation cyclophosphamide. Measured with immunoSEQ multiplex PCR; TCRdb has only the in-frame clones, and not every one. The repertoire includes tens of thousands of clones, around nine tenths of them detected once, and 2.5% to 4% sits in the top ten. Germline loops: CDR1 SNHLY, CDR2 FYNNEI. CDR3 length: 15 residues. V lost 4 bases, J lost 1 base, and 11 bases lay in between. The chain couples TRBV2 to TRBJ2-4; D is unclear. The sample comprised PBMCs. The source is a woman between 45 and 60 years old in good health and a related stem cell transplant donor. The CDR3 nucleotides read TGTGCCAGCAGTGCCCTAGTCGGGGCCAAAAACATTCAGTACTTC. Its translation is CASSALVGAKNIQYF.